This T cell receptor beta chain derives from a study of beta chain features in type 1 diabetes. Across the whole study: Comparable age, gender and cell yields were observed in patients relative to healthy donors. The samples had around 98 million sorted cells examined in all. General study findings and limits: Type 1 diabetes patients had moderately but significantly shorter TCRB CDR3s in all four CD4+ subsets. More deletions and fewer insertions at VDJ junctions were seen in type 1 diabetes patients.

Turning to this clone: Its antigen is currently unknown.

Since all of the isolated RNA was reverse transcribed, expressed TCRB transcripts were what got sequenced. An average roughly 3.6 million reads came from naive, central memory and regulatory T cell samples. Clones were read by immunoSEQ multiplex PCR, and TCRdb kept only the in-frame ones, dropping some. The sample has roughly 260,000 clones, roughly 22% seen once. What was sequenced was naive CD4+ T cells from blood. The receptor's source is a woman in her thirties or forties with type 1 diabetes.

This chain's CDR3 is CASSLTKTGANYGYTF. DNA for the CDR3: TGCGCCAGCAGCTTGACCAAGACAGGGGCAAACTATGGCTACACCTTC. This chain connects TRBV5-1 to TRBJ1-2; 8 nucleotides line up with TRBD1. V shed 1 base and J 2 bases; nucleotides not matched to a gene: 7. The CDR3 length is 16 residues. Germline V gene lookup returns CDR1 SGHRS and CDR2 YFSETQ.